This T cell receptor beta chain emerged from a study of T cells after yellow fever vaccination. The study, taken as a whole, reports: Primary-vaccination clones mostly resurfaced post-booster (96% CD4, under 90% CD8).

The CDR3 loop spans 11 amino acids. V lost 5 bases and J 7 bases, leaving 8 bases between the germline ends. In regard to this clonotype: The antigen is unknown.

Using its own MiXCR run on the 5' RACE reads, TCRdb lists one record per CDR3 protein. The data contain roughly 330,000 distinct CDR3 sequences, around 6.8% of them singletons. This sequence originates from a man between 18 and 29 years old who received the YFV17D yellow fever vaccine. This specimen was PBMCs, taken roughly 46 days after the first yellow fever vaccination. This chain joins TRBV12-3 or TRBV12-4 and TRBJ1-1; D is ambiguous. The CDR3 DNA reads TGTGCCAGCAGTGTCGGGGTTGAAGCTTTCTTT. This sequence encodes CASSVGVEAFF.